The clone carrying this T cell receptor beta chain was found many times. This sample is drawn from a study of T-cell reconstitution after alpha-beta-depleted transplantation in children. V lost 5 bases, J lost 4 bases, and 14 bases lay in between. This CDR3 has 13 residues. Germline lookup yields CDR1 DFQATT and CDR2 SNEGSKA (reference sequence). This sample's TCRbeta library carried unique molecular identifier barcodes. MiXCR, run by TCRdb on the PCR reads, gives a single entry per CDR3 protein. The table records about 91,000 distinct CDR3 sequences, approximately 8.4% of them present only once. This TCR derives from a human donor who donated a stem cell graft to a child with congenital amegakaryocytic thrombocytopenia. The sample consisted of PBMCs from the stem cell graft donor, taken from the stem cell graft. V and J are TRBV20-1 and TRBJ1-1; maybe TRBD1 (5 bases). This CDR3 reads CSALQGVGTEAFF. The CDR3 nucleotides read TGCAGTGCTTTGCAGGGAGTCGGCACTGAAGCTTTCTTT.